The T cell receptor (beta chain) under discussion was sequenced for a study of T-cell memory formation after mild COVID-19 (dated by TCRdb to about 2021). With respect to the entire study: TCR sequence clusters from the two donors were found to be largely donor specific. In a couple of donors, T-cell clones that expanded and contracted after mild COVID-19 were tracked by sequencing TCRalpha and TCRbeta repertoires over time. The cohort was made up of two young adult volunteers, one female and one male, who were previously healthy.

V and J lose 4 bases and 2 bases, and a span of 13 bases separates them. Taken from cysteine to phenylalanine, the CDR3 has 15 residues. The CDR3 DNA has 45 bases and is translated from base 1. CDR1 and CDR2 are drawn from the germline V gene: KGHDR, SFDVKD. This clonotype was seen a few times. It has no known antigen specificity. No much larger clonotype is one base removed from it; base qualities were not supplied. The paper as a whole reports these results and caveats: From day 15 to 85, contracting clones showed balanced CD4/CD8 phenotypes, whereas a second wave of clones that expanded from day 15 to 37 leaned towards CD4+. Only a couple of mild cases were covered in the study, and larger cohorts including severe cases with pre-infection samples were considered necessary. Some responding clones were found in pre-infection memory, which suggests that pre-existing cross-reactive memory T cells took part in the SARS-CoV-2 response. Contracting CD4+ clones were found mainly in CM and EM memory subsets, while CD8+ clones were enriched in EMRA. SARS-CoV-2 specificity of the second-wave clones peaking on day 37 was not confirmed.

Sequencing relied on an Illumina NovaSeq 6000. TCRalpha and TCRbeta cDNA libraries were built by 5'RACE with constant-segment primers, adding sample barcodes and unique molecular identifiers. RNA was extracted from every sample with Trizol reagent. Amplification of the libraries took two PCR steps, and the second step added a second sample barcode plus Illumina TruSeq adapters. The libraries were sequenced on an Illumina NovaSeq using 2 x 150 bp paired-end reads. The study's own analysis went as follows. The reads were demultiplexed and collapsed into UMI-guided consensus sequences using migec v1.2.7. Using mixcr v2.1.11, UMI consensuses were aligned to TRA and TRB V and J templates and then assembled into clonotypes. Clonotypes were classified as expanded or contracted when called significant by both edgeR and NoisET, with noise models trained on biological replicates. For edgeR calls, a false discovery rate-adjusted p below 0.01 and a log2 fold-change threshold of 1 were applied. As an exploratory analysis of dynamics, PCA with hierarchical clustering was applied to max-normalized trajectories of the 1000 most abundant clonotypes. Separately sequenced CD4+ and CD8+ repertoires were used to assign a CD4 or CD8 phenotype to each responding clone. Clones were called with MiXCR by TCRdb after fastp trimmed the public reads at Q25, and only in-frame beta chains were retained. CDR3 protein duplicates are merged, each entry listing the most common genes and DNA. These V and J calls are TCRdb output, not the study's own analysis. The table for this sample lists 550,000 to 650,000 distinct CDR3 sequences; 15% to 20% of them were counted only once. About 8.1% of the sample comes from the top ten.

Ficoll-Paque density gradient centrifugation was used to isolate PBMCs. The V and J genes are TRBV24-1 and TRBJ1-2; the D gene is unclear. The sequenced material came from PBMCs or a T cell subset sorted from them (not recorded which). The TCR was taken from an adult woman who had mild COVID-19 (a few samples of this study predate the infection). The sample titles of this study are shuffled in the database, so cell type and time point are left out; the donor was told from shared clones. The CDR3 protein: CATSEDGAGNYGYTF. At the DNA level, the sequence is TGTGCCACCAGTGAGGACGGTGCGGGAAACTATGGCTACACCTTC.